Below are 21 T cell receptor beta chains sequenced from a single sample in a study of regulatory T cells in long-lasting Graves disease. Documented time point: newly diagnosed GD, antithyroid drugs for less than 3 months. RNA isolated from PBMCs was used to make the TCR library. CDR3-region Arm-PCR and iRepertoire HTBI primers produced the TCR beta libraries. TCRdb reanalysed the multiplex PCR reads using MiXCR and keeps one entry per CDR3 protein. This repertoire shows 400,000 to 450,000 distinct CDR3 sequences, more than 13% found once; its top ten account for approximately 15%. These data are also associated with another study on T cells in Graves' hyperthyroidism and ophthalmopathy.

This material consisted of peripheral blood mononuclear cells (PBMCs), taken at new diagnosis, from a patient treated with antithyroid drugs. The receptors were sampled from a young woman with Graves disease.

In regard to this clonotype: A read error is possible here, since a much larger clone lies one base away. The CDR3 end shows no conserved phenylalanine or tryptophan, and so a read error is likely. The chain employs TRBV6-5 and TRBJ1-6, with D maybe TRBD1 (5 bases). In germline, CDR1 is MNHEY, CDR2 SVGAGI. Trimming removed 0 bases at V and 5 bases at J, with 17 bases between. The CDR3 length is 18 residues. Here the CDR3 reads CASSYSKDGAVNNSPLHL. CDR3 bases: TGTGCCAGCAGTTACTCGAAGGATGGGGCTGTGAATAATTCACCCCTCCACCTT.

This clonotype was seen just once. This chain joins TRBV6-9 and TRBJ2-1; 7 bases match TRBD2. This CDR3 is built from 15 residues. V trimming: 3 bases; J trimming: 3 bases; junction bases outside the gene matches: 5. Germline V gene sequence: CDR1 MNHGY, CDR2 SVAAGI. CDR3: CASSYDGTNYNEQFF. The CDR3 bases are TGTGCCAGCAGTTACGACGGGACTAACTACAATGAGCAGTTCTTC.

This clonotype has a count of ten or more. The chain recombines TRBV7-6 with TRBJ1-4; 10 bases fit TRBD1. Trimming removed 5 bases from V and 13 bases from J; junction bases left unmatched: 4. The CDR3 extends over 12 amino acids. The V gene's germline CDR1 is SGHVS and CDR2 FNYEAQ. The CDR3 reads CASSPRTGGLFF. As DNA, the CDR3 is TGTGCCAGCAGCCCGAGGACAGGGGGACTGTTTTTT. The full variable domain, with the rest looked up from reference TRBV7-6 and TRBJ1-4, is GAGVSQSPRYKVTKRGQDVALRCDPISGHVSLYWYRQALGQGPEFLTYFNYEAQQDKSGLPNDRFSAERPEGSISTLTIQRTEQRDSAMYRCASSPRTGGLFFGSGTQLSVL.

This clonotype showed up many times. The genes are TRBV28 and TRBJ1-5, with a possible D match to TRBD1 (6 bases). The V and J ends lost 5 bases and 5 bases respectively, with 13 bases between them. CDR3 length: 14 amino acids. Germline V gene data show CDR1 as MDHEN and CDR2 as SYDVKM. CDR3 amino acids: CASSPGATYQPQHF. Here the CDR3 DNA reads TGTGCCAGCAGTCCGGGGGCTACGTATCAGCCCCAGCATTTT.

Many counts were recorded for this clonotype. This chain joins TRBV6-5 and TRBJ2-7; D might be TRBD2 (6 bases). Germline assignment: CDR1 MNHEY and CDR2 SVGAGI. V lost 6 bases and J lost 6, with 21 bases in between. This CDR3 region has 15 residues. In DNA, the CDR3 is TGTGCCAGCAGCTACCTCGGGGGTCGACCGGTCGAGCAGTACTTC. Amino acid sequence: CASSYLGGRPVEQYF.

Many counts were recorded for this clonotype. This sequence joins TRBV5-1 and TRBJ1-1; tentative D call: TRBD1 (5 bases). V lost 0 bases and J lost 7, with 16 bases in between. The germline V gene encodes CDR1 SGHRS and CDR2 YFSETQ. The CDR3 covers 15 residues. DNA of the CDR3: TGCGCCAGCAGCTTGGCGACGGGGACCATCAATGAAGCTTTCTTT. Its protein is CASSLATGTINEAFF. The variable domain in full, completed from reference TRBV5-1 and TRBJ1-1, reads KAGVTQTPRYLIKTRGQQVTLSCSPISGHRSVSWYQQTPGQGLQFLFEYFSETQRNKGNFPGRFSGRQFSNSRSEMNVSTLELGDSALYLCASSLATGTINEAFFGQGTRLTVV.

This clonotype occurred many times. V gene TRBV20-1 combines with J gene TRBJ2-1, with 7 bases identical to TRBD2. The length of the CDR3 is 14 residues. Germline V CDR1 and CDR2: DFQATT, SNEGSKA (reference sequence). The V segment lost 3 bases and the J segment 5 bases; nucleotides outside the gene matches: 7. DNA of the CDR3: TGCAGTGCTAGGTGGCGGGAGTTCCACAATGAGCAGTTCTTC. Residues: CSARWREFHNEQFF.

This clonotype occurred a few times. The V gene is TRBV6-1, the J gene TRBJ2-3, with 8 bases lining up with TRBD2. There are 13 residues in the CDR3. The germline V gene has CDR1 MNHNS and CDR2 SASEGT. Unmatched junction bases numbered 5, after V lost 8 bases and J lost 4 bases. In nucleotides, the CDR3 is TGTGCCAGCGGCGGGGGGCGGGCAGATACGCAGTATTTT. It is translated as CASGGGRADTQYF.

The rearrangement links TRBV12-3 or TRBV12-4 to TRBJ1-2; maybe TRBD1 (6 bases). This CDR3 region has 15 residues. The V end lost 6 bases, the J end lost 3 bases, and 17 bases lay between the germline ends. This CDR3 reads CASRKVGGPDYGYTF. In DNA form, the CDR3 reads TGTGCCAGCAGGAAGGTGGGGGGCCCGGACTATGGCTACACCTTC.

The chain uses TRBV7-6 and TRBJ2-2; D uncertain. The CDR3 consists of 13 residues. Germline CDR1 and CDR2: SGHVS and FNYEAQ. The germline V and J ends were trimmed by 3 bases and 6 bases, with 8 bases remaining between them. CDR3 DNA: TGTGCCAGCAGCTTTACCACCCCCGGGGAGCTGTTTTTT. It specifies CASSFTTPGELFF.

The rearrangement joins TRBV18 to TRBJ2-2; 14 bases agree with TRBD2. CDR1 is KGHSH, CDR2 LQKENI, per germline. This CDR3 contains 18 residues. Trimming took 1 base from V and 4 from J; bases not matched to a gene: 5. The CDR3 DNA sequence: TGTGCCAGCTCACCACGACTAGCGGGAGGGCCTGGCACCGGGGAGCTGTTTTTT. This translates into CASSPRLAGGPGTGELFF.

The chain is built from TRBV12-3 or TRBV12-4 and TRBJ2-1; TRBD1 matches at 8 bases. The CDR3 extends over 16 amino acids. V lost 5 bases, J lost 3 bases, and 9 bases stayed unmatched. The CDR3 coding sequence is TGTGCCAGCAGTGTCCGACAGGGGAGGAACTACAATGAGCAGTTCTTC. It yields the protein CASSVRQGRNYNEQFF.

This clonotype has only one observation. CDR3 residues: CASSQEGRGLAGVGETYEQYF. As DNA, the CDR3 is TGCGCCAGCAGCCAAGAAGGAAGGGGACTAGCGGGAGTCGGGGAGACCTACGAGCAGTACTTC. This chain uses TRBV4-1 with TRBJ2-7; 14 nucleotides agree with TRBD2. The trim removed 0 bases at V and 2 bases at J, leaving 15 bases unmatched. Germline V gene data show CDR1 as MGHRA and CDR2 as YSYEKL. CDR3 length equals 21 residues.

Ten or more counts support this clonotype. The chain uses TRBV6-2 or TRBV6-3 and TRBJ2-3; 10 bases fit TRBD2. This CDR3 has 17 residues. Germline CDR1 MNHEY, CDR2 SVGEGT. Unmatched junction bases numbered 10, after V lost 6 bases and J lost 1 base. DNA of the CDR3: TGTGCCAGCAGCCCAGGCGGGGGGACTAGCGGCACAGATACGCAGTATTTT. Translated, it gives CASSPGGGTSGTDTQYF.

This clonotype appeared a few times. The V and J genes are TRBV5-4 and TRBJ2-2; D call uncertain. CDR1 and CDR2 from the germline V gene are SGHNT and YYREEE (reference sequence). V shed 0 bases and J shed 7 bases, with 4 bases lying between them. This CDR3 region has 12 residues. The CDR3 sequence is CASSLDHGELFF. CDR3 nucleotide sequence: TGTGCCAGCAGCTTGGATCACGGGGAGCTGTTTTTT.

Ten or more counts support this clonotype. The J gene is TRBJ2-7, the V gene TRBV28; no firm D call. CDR1 is MDHEN and CDR2 is SYDVKM in the germline V gene. The germline V and J ends were trimmed by 3 bases and 3 bases, with 12 bases remaining between them. There are 14 residues in the CDR3. CDR3 sequence (DNA): TGTGCCAGCAGTTTTTACGGCAGGTTCTACGAGCAGTACTTC. Translating gives CASSFYGRFYEQYF.

The chain combines TRBV20-1 with TRBJ1-1; D unresolved. Deletions cut 1 base from V and 6 bases from J, with 15 bases between. This CDR3 has 14 residues. From germline, CDR1 is DFQATT and CDR2 SNEGSKA (reference sequence). The CDR3 nucleotides are TGCAGTGCTAGAGGGGCCCCAACTGGGCCTGAAGCTTTCTTT. Its translation is CSARGAPTGPEAFF.

In this sample, this clonotype turned up many times. This chain joins TRBV3-1 and TRBJ1-2; D ambiguous. V lost 4 bases and J 4 bases, leaving 16 bases between the germline ends. This CDR3 is 15 amino acids long. The germline V gene has CDR1 LGHDT and CDR2 YNNKEL (reference sequence). The CDR3, as DNA: TGTGCCAGCAGCCCAACACCTCTCTCGACCTATGGCTACACCTTC. Encoded protein: CASSPTPLSTYGYTF.

V is TRBV12-3 or TRBV12-4 and J is TRBJ2-4, with D perhaps TRBD2 (6 bases). This CDR3 spans 15 amino acids. Trimming removed 3 bases from V and 13 bases from J, with 22 bases in between. This chain's CDR3 is CASSFLGSSYNEQYF. CDR3 nucleotide sequence: TGTGCCAGCAGTTTCCTCGGGAGCTCCTACAATGAGCAGTACTTC.

The rearrangement links TRBV24-1 to TRBJ2-1; D is ambiguous. Trimming removed 2 bases at V and 14 bases at J, with 9 bases between. The germline V gene encodes CDR1 KGHDR and CDR2 SFDVKD. This CDR3 has 11 amino acids. The CDR3 DNA is TGTGCCACCAGTGATTCCCTTACGGAGTTCTTC. As protein: CATSDSLTEFF.

The chain is built from TRBV6-5 and TRBJ2-1; TRBD2 aligns across 11 bases. CDR1 MNHEY and CDR2 SVGAGI come from the germline V gene. J gave up 9 bases and V 3 bases, and 7 bases lay outside the gene matches. The CDR3 sequence is 15 residues long. CDR3: CASSYTSGSLGEQFF. The CDR3 nucleotides are TGTGCCAGCAGTTATACTAGCGGGAGTCTCGGTGAGCAGTTCTTC.